The 31 T cell receptor beta chains reported below all come from one sample, sequenced in a study of blood T cells in healthy people across ages. Primed by a sample-barcoded 5' primer and a J-beta primer mix, a second PCR proceeded for about 6 to 12 cycles. TCRdb independently ran MiXCR on the 5' RACE reads; one entry per CDR3 protein. The sample consists of approximately 1.5 million distinct CDR3 sequences, roughly 43% of them appearing once. The sample comprised blood. These receptors originate from a woman aged 18-30 years in good health.

J is TRBJ2-3 and V is TRBV30; D is undetermined. V shed 2 bases and J shed 2 bases, with 8 bases lying between them. The CDR3 loop spans 13 amino acids. From germline, CDR1 is GTSNPN and CDR2 SVGIG (reference sequence). CDR3 sequence reads: CAWSLGNTDTQYF. CDR3 in DNA: TGTGCCTGGAGTCTGGGCAACACAGATACGCAGTATTTT.

On this clonotype itself: This may stem from a read error, because a much larger clone lies one nucleotide away. The chain carries TRBV6-6 and TRBJ1-4; TRBD1 is a possible D gene (5 bases). Trimming pared 4 bases from V and 11 bases from J, leaving 14 bases between. CDR3 length: 13 amino acids. From germline, CDR1 is MNHNY and CDR2 SVGAGI (reference sequence). CDR3: CASSCGSRDKLFF. The CDR3 nucleotides read TGTGCCAGCAGTTGCGGCAGCAGGGACAAACTGTTTTTT.

V usage is TRBV6-1 and J usage is TRBJ2-7, with 9 nucleotides matching TRBD1. The CDR3 is made up of 15 amino acids. Germline-derived CDR1 and CDR2 are MNHNS and SASEGT. Trimming cost V 4 bases and J 2 bases; bases outside gene matches: 6. The CDR3 DNA follows: TGTGCCAGCAGTGCCGGACAGGGGCTTACCTACGAGCAGTACTTC. It is translated as CASSAGQGLTYEQYF.

This clonotype was seen a handful of times. V gene TRBV20-1 combines with J gene TRBJ2-1, with D tentatively TRBD1 (5 bases). V was shortened by 5 bases and J by 9 bases, with 17 bases between the two germline ends. The CDR3 contains 13 residues. Germline CDR1 is DFQATT and CDR2 is SNEGSKA (reference sequence). The CDR3 here is CSAPRPSQGEQFF. The CDR3 bases are TGCAGTGCTCCGAGACCAAGTCAGGGTGAGCAGTTCTTC.

The chain is built from TRBV7-9 and TRBJ1-2; 9 nucleotides match TRBD1. J was trimmed by 8 bases and V by 4 bases; bases with no gene match: 11. Germline CDR1 and CDR2: SEHNR and FQNEAQ (reference sequence). The CDR3 loop spans 15 amino acids. CDR3 sequence: CASSYLTGGEGGYTF. The CDR3 DNA sequence: TGTGCCAGCAGCTACCTTACAGGGGGCGAGGGAGGCTACACCTTC.

The sample holds a few counts of this clonotype. This chain links TRBV12-3 or TRBV12-4 with TRBJ1-4, with TRBD1 matching over 7 bases. V lost 6 bases to trimming and J lost 4 bases; unmatched junction nucleotides: 5. CDR3 length: 14 amino acids. The CDR3 coding sequence is TGTGCCAGCAGGGACGGGACAGTTAATGAAAAACTGTTTTTT. Translated, it gives CASRDGTVNEKLFF.

This clonotype turned up a few times. A read error may explain this, as a much larger clone is one base away. The DNA of the CDR3 is TGCAGCGTTTTTACCGACGTTATAACTTTCTTT. Protein product: CSVFTDVITFF. The chain uses TRBV29-1 and TRBJ1-1, with D uncertain. The germline CDR1 and CDR2 sequences are SQVTM and ANQGSEA. The CDR3 spans 11 residues. Trimming took off 5 bases at V and 12 bases at J, with 16 bases between the two ends.

This chain uses TRBV7-2 with TRBJ2-1; D ambiguous. The CDR3 is 14 residues long. V was clipped by 1 base and J by 5 bases, with 9 bases between them. Per germline, CDR1 SGHTA and CDR2 FQGNSA. The CDR3: CASSLERRHNEQFF. CDR3 nucleotide sequence: TGTGCCAGCAGCTTAGAACGCCGTCACAATGAGCAGTTCTTC.

This clonotype was counted between two and nine times. The CDR3 DNA reads as TGCAGTGCTAGGACTAGCGGGTGGCGAGGCAATGAGCAGTTCTTC. This sequence encodes CSARTSGWRGNEQFF. The chain links TRBV20-1 to TRBJ2-1; 10 nucleotides match TRBD2. The CDR3 length is 15 residues. V shed 3 bases, J shed 6 bases, and the junction held 8 bases outside the gene matches. Germline CDR1 reads DFQATT; CDR2 reads SNEGSKA (reference sequence).

The rearrangement uses TRBV7-2 and TRBJ2-1, with D possibly being TRBD2 (6 bases). CDR1 and CDR2 (germline): SGHTA, FQGNSA. Trimming pared 5 bases from V and 0 bases from J, leaving 17 bases between. CDR3 length: 17 amino acids. The CDR3: CASSIIGGALSYNEQFF. The CDR3 DNA sequence: TGTGCCAGCAGCATCATCGGAGGGGCCCTCTCCTACAATGAGCAGTTCTTC.

The V call is TRBV6-5, the J call TRBJ2-1; 9 nucleotides line up with TRBD1. Judging by the DNA end, TRBJ2-7 fits better; the J call may be wrong. CDR1 and CDR2 from the germline V gene are MNHEY and SVGAGI. CDR3 length: 14 residues. The CDR3 is CASSGTGLYNEQYF. Written as DNA, the CDR3 is TGTGCCAGCAGCGGGACAGGGCTCTACAATGAGCAGTACTTC.

The rearrangement uses TRBV3-1 and TRBJ2-7; possibly TRBD1 or TRBD2 for D (5 bases each). The CDR3 length is 15 residues. V lost 4 bases, J lost 4 bases, and 17 bases lay in between. The germline CDR1 and CDR2 sequences are LGHDT and YNNKEL (reference sequence). The DNA for the CDR3 is TGTGCCAGCAGCCCGACTATGACAGAACGATACGAGCAGTACTTC. This translates into CASSPTMTERYEQYF.

The chain recombines TRBV2 with TRBJ2-3; 10 positions match TRBD2. Germline trimming cut 2 bases from V and 7 bases from J; bases unmatched to any gene: 3. This CDR3 region has 14 residues. CDR1 SNHLY and CDR2 FYNNEI come from the germline V gene. The CDR3 loop is CASSESSGSHTQYF. CDR3 DNA sequence: TGTGCCAGCAGTGAATCTAGCGGGAGTCATACGCAGTATTTT.

DNA for the CDR3: TGTGCCAGCAGCCCGCACCGACAGGGGGCGAGAGGTTTAATCAACTATGGCTACACCTTC. It translates to CASSPHRQGARGLINYGYTF. The chain links TRBV21-1 to TRBJ1-2; TRBD1, the table's D call, lacks a check against the DNA. TRBV21-1 is a pseudogene. This CDR3 has 20 residues.

This clonotype was observed a few times. V and J are TRBV7-6 and TRBJ2-3; D is undetermined. V lost 5 bases and J 1 base, leaving 7 bases between the germline ends. CDR3 length: 13 residues. Germline CDR1 and CDR2: SGHVS and FNYEAQ. The CDR3 region has the DNA TGTGCCAGCAGCCGACTTCGCACAGATACGCAGTATTTT. This encodes CASSRLRTDTQYF.

Turning to this clonotype: The junction departs from germline at one end; a sequencing error may be responsible. J is TRBJ2-1 and V is TRBV7-9; TRBD2 matches 8 bases. Looked up from germline, CDR1 is SEHNR and CDR2 is FQNEAQ (reference sequence). This CDR3 is 18 amino acids long. In DNA, the CDR3 is TGTGCCAGCAGCTTAGTCGGGTCTGAACTAGCGGCTTACAATAAGCAGTTCTTC. This translates into CASSLVGSELAAYNKQFF. The variable domain in full, with the rest retrieved from reference TRBV7-9 and TRBJ2-1, is DTGVSQNPRHKITKRGQNVTFRCDPISEHNRLYWYRQTLGQGPEFLTYFQNEAQLEKSRLLSDRFSAERPKGSFSTLEIQRTEQGDSAMYLCASSLVGSELAAYNKQFFGPGTRLTVL.

This clonotype was seen only a few times. The CDR3 reads CSARDPLAAPSSYNEQFF. The CDR3 bases are TGCAGTGCAAGGGATCCACTAGCGGCCCCAAGCTCCTACAATGAGCAGTTCTTC. V gene TRBV20-1 combines with J gene TRBJ2-1; TRBD2 aligns across 8 bases. CDR3 length: 18 residues. V shed 6 bases, J shed 0 bases, and the junction held 16 bases outside the gene matches. Germline CDR1 reads DFQATT; CDR2 reads SNEGSKA (reference sequence).

The chain recombines TRBV5-5 with TRBJ1-1; D perhaps matches TRBD1 (6 bases). Germline V gives CDR1 SGHKS, CDR2 YYEKEE (reference sequence). The CDR3 extends over 15 amino acids. The germline V and J ends were trimmed by 4 bases and 5 bases, with 18 bases remaining between them. This CDR3 is CASSQLQGRLTEAFF. CDR3 coding DNA: TGTGCCAGCAGCCAACTACAGGGAAGGTTGACTGAAGCTTTCTTT.

This clonotype was observed a handful of times. The rearrangement uses TRBV6-5 and TRBJ2-3, with TRBD2 as a possible D gene (7 bases). This CDR3 comprises 13 residues. V lost 4 bases, J lost 6 bases, and 11 bases lay in between. The germline V gene has CDR1 MNHEY and CDR2 SVGAGI. The CDR3 DNA is TGTGCCAGCAGTTCCGGGGGGCTTGATACGCAGTATTTT. Residues: CASSSGGLDTQYF.

This clonotype appeared a single time. The CDR3 loop reads CATSRGVGVLNYGYTF. The CDR3 DNA reads as TGTGCCACCAGCAGAGGAGTGGGCGTTCTTAACTATGGCTACACCTTC. The chain uses TRBV15 and TRBJ1-2, with D unresolved. Between the trimmed V and J ends, which lost 1 base and 1 base, there was a span of 13 bases. This CDR3 is built from 16 residues. Germline assignment: CDR1 LNHNV and CDR2 YYDKDF (reference sequence).

The V gene is TRBV6-6, the J gene TRBJ2-1, with 8 bases that match TRBD2. The trim removed 0 bases at V and 9 bases at J, leaving 1 base unmatched. Per germline, CDR1 MNHNY and CDR2 SVGAGI (reference sequence). The CDR3 runs to 13 residues. The CDR3 spells CASSYSTSAEQFF. The CDR3 coding sequence is TGTGCCAGCAGTTACTCGACTAGCGCTGAGCAGTTCTTC.

V and J are TRBV12-3 or TRBV12-4 and TRBJ2-3; TRBD2 matches at 7 bases. Trimming cost V 2 bases and J 1 base; bases outside gene matches: 6. CDR3 size: 16 residues. The CDR3 loop is CASSLRRLAGTDTQYF. DNA for the CDR3: TGTGCCAGCAGTTTAAGGCGGCTAGCGGGCACAGATACGCAGTATTTT.

This rearrangement joins TRBV6-1 to TRBJ1-2; 11 nucleotides match TRBD1. The ends lost 2 bases at V and 4 bases at J; junction bases unmatched: 6. This CDR3 spans 16 amino acids. CDR1 and CDR2 from the germline V gene are MNHNS and SASEGT. The CDR3, as DNA: TGTGCCAGCAGTGAAAGTCCCGGGACAGGGGGCTATGGCTACACCTTC. Its protein product is CASSESPGTGGYGYTF.

This clonotype was counted a few times. The rearrangement links TRBV7-9 to TRBJ2-1, with D hard to call. Looked up from germline, CDR1 is SEHNR and CDR2 is FQNEAQ (reference sequence). The CDR3 has 14 amino acids. V was clipped by 5 bases and J by 4 bases, with 12 bases between them. The CDR3 here is CASSDSDTYNEQFF. CDR3 in DNA: TGTGCCAGCAGCGATAGTGACACTTACAATGAGCAGTTCTTC.

The CDR3 loop reads CATSEGELTDTQYF. The CDR3, as DNA: TGTGCCACCAGCGAGGGAGAACTCACAGATACGCAGTATTTT. This chain connects TRBV15 to TRBJ2-3; a possible D gene is TRBD2 (5 bases). There are 14 residues in the CDR3. Germline CDR1 reads LNHNV; CDR2 reads YYDKDF (reference sequence). V lost 5 bases and J 2 bases, leaving 11 bases between the germline ends.

V is TRBV20-1 and J is TRBJ2-3; 10 positions agree with TRBD2. This CDR3 is 15 amino acids long. The V gene end was trimmed by 3 bases and the J gene end by 9 bases; junction bases not matched to a gene: 12. Looked up from germline, CDR1 is DFQATT and CDR2 is SNEGSKA (reference sequence). CDR3 bases: TGCAGTGCTAGTGGCGCTAGCGGGGGATCAATAACGCAGTATTTT. This sequence encodes CSASGASGGSITQYF.

This chain uses TRBV5-1 with TRBJ2-4, with 8 nucleotides matching TRBD1. The DNA end favors TRBJ2-7, so the J call may be wrong. Germline values: CDR1 SGHRS, CDR2 YFSETQ. CDR3 length equals 15 residues. This CDR3 is CASSLRTGLIYEQYF. CDR3 DNA sequence: TGCGCCAGCAGCTTAAGGACAGGGCTGATCTACGAGCAGTACTTC.

This clonotype came up many times. This CDR3 is CSVEAGLTDTQYF. The CDR3 nucleotides read TGCAGCGTTGAGGCGGGGCTCACAGATACGCAGTATTTT. This chain joins TRBV29-1 and TRBJ2-3; the D gene is possibly TRBD2 (6 bases). This CDR3 has 13 residues. V lost 3 bases, J lost 2 bases, and 9 bases lay in between. The germline gives CDR1 SQVTM, CDR2 ANQGSEA.

This chain uses TRBV30 with TRBJ2-7, with D unresolved. Germline V gene data show CDR1 as GTSNPN and CDR2 as SVGIG (reference sequence). CDR3 length: 13 residues. The V end was cut by 2 bases, the J end by 5 bases, with 13 bases between. CDR3 region: CAWSSGPSDEQYV. The CDR3 DNA follows: TGTGCCTGGAGTTCTGGACCATCGGACGAGCAGTACGTC.

The V call is TRBV27, the J call TRBJ1-2, with a tentative D call TRBD1 (6 bases). Looked up from germline, CDR1 is MNHEY and CDR2 is SMNVEV (reference sequence). With 5 bases removed from V and 9 bases from J, the gap between germline ends came to 16 bases. The CDR3 is 13 amino acids. The CDR3 bases are TGTGCCAGCAGTATACTGCGGCAGGGGCGCTACACCTTC. This encodes CASSILRQGRYTF.

For this clonotype: A much larger clone differs by one base, so this may be a read error. The chain combines TRBV5-1 with TRBJ2-5, with D tentatively TRBD1 (6 bases). Per the germline V gene, CDR1 is SGHRS and CDR2 is YFSETQ. V was trimmed by 3 bases and J by 2 bases, leaving 17 bases between them. This CDR3 has 16 residues. CDR3 sequence: CASSSSPGRGQETQYF. In nucleotides, the CDR3 is TGCGCCAGCAGCTCCTCCCCGGGCAGGGGACAAGAGACCCAGTACTTC.